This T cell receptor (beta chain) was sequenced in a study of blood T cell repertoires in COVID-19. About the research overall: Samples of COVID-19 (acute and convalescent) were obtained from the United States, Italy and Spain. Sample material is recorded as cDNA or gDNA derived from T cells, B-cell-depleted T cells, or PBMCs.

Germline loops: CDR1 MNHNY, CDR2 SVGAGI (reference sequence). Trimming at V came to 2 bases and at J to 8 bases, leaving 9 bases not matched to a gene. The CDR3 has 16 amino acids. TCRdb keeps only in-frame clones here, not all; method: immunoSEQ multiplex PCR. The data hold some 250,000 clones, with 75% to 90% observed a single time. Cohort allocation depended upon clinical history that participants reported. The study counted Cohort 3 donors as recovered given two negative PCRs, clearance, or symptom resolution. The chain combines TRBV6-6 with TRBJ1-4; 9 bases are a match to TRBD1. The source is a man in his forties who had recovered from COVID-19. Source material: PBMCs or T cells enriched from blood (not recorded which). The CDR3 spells CASSYPGQGAKEKLFF. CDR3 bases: TGTGCCAGCAGTTACCCGGGACAGGGTGCGAAGGAAAAACTGTTTTTT.